This T cell receptor beta chain was observed in a study of cytomegalovirus exposure and HLA in healthy donors. The PCR ran on 60 Vbeta and 13 Jbeta primers. TCRdb's copy holds only in-frame clones and misses some; the assay was immunoSEQ multiplex PCR. The table has roughly 140,000 clones, 80% seen once. The CDR3 extends over 14 amino acids. V lost 10 bases to trimming and J lost 2 bases, with 17 bases between them. Germline-derived CDR1 and CDR2 are SGHRS and YFSETQ. The chain couples TRBV5-1 to TRBJ2-3; a possible D gene is TRBD2 (6 bases). Input material: PBMCs. The TCR comes from a man aged 25-45 years in good health and CMV-seronegative. Here the CDR3 reads CASARGDPTDTQYF. CDR3 sequence (DNA): TGCGCCTCGGCACGCGGGGATCCCACAGATACGCAGTATTTT.